This TCR beta chain was sequenced for a study of T cell repertoires in cytomegalovirus infection. With regard to this clonotype: Its specificity is not known.

The V segment lost 6 bases and the J segment 7 bases; nucleotides outside the gene matches: 8. The CDR3 sequence is 15 residues long. Germline assignment: CDR1 MNHEY and CDR2 SMNVEV (reference sequence). TCRdb recomputed calls from the reads with MiXCR, one row per CDR3 protein. The sample holds a few hundred thousand distinct CDR3 sequences, around 25% seen once. Sequenced here: cultured PBMCs, sampled from culture after CMV antigen stimulation. The receptor comes from a human donor in good health (CMV status not recorded). Some clones in this sample may be carry-over from other donors' samples. The chain carries TRBV27 and TRBJ1-5, with 11 nucleotides matching TRBD1. CDR3 sequence (DNA): TGTGCCAGCAGAAACCATGGGACAGGGGGACAGCCCCAGCATTTT. Amino acids: CASRNHGTGGQPQHF.